Reported below is one TCR beta chain. Its antigen is undetermined. In the PCR, 60 Vbeta and 13 Jbeta primers were used. Generated by immunoSEQ multiplex PCR, the TCRdb table keeps only in-frame clones and is missing some. This sample has approximately 140,000 clones; more than 75% occur once, and the top ten carry roughly 4.7%. The entry originates in a study of cytomegalovirus exposure and HLA in healthy donors. CDR3 length equals 15 residues. After removal of 4 bases from V and 2 bases from J, the junction contained 5 bases not matched to a gene. Germline CDR1 is KGHSY and CDR2 is FQNENV. Study observations and caveats: V- and J-gene trimming of TCR beta was linked (in a later analysis) to a missense DCLRE1C variant.

The chain is built from TRBV16 and TRBJ2-5; 9 bases are shared with TRBD2. This clonotype was sampled from a male donor in good health and CMV-seronegative. The source material was PBMCs. CDR3 nucleotides: TGTGCCAGCAGCCCCCAGCGGGGGGTTCAAGAGACCCAGTACTTC. Protein sequence: CASSPQRGVQETQYF.